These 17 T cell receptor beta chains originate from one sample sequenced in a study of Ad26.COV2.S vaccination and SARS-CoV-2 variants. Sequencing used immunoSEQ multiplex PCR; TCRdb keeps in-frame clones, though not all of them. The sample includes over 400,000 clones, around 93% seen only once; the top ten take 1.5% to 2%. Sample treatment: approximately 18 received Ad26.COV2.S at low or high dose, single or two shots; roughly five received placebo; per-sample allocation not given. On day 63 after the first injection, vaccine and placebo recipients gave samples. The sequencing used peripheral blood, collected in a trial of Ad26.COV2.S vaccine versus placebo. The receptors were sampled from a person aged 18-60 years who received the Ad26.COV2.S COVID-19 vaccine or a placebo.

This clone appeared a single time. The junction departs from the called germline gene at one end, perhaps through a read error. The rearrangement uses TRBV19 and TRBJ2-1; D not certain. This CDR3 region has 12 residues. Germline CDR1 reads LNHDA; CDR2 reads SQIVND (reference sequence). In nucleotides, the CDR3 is TGTGCCAGTAGTACCCGACAATTTTTCCCGGTCTTC. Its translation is CASSTRQFFPVF.

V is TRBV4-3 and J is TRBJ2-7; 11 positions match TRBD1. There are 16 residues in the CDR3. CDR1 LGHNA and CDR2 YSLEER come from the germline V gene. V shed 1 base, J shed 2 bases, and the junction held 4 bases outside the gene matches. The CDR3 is CASSQARTGGTYEQYF. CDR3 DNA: TGCGCCAGCAGCCAAGCCCGGACAGGGGGCACCTACGAGCAGTACTTC.

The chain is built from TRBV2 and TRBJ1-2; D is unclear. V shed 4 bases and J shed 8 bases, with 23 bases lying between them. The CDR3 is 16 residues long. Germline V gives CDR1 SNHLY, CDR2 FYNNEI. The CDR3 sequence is CASSGKGPEGRSGYTF. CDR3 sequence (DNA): TGTGCCAGCAGTGGAAAGGGCCCTGAAGGCAGGAGCGGCTACACCTTC.

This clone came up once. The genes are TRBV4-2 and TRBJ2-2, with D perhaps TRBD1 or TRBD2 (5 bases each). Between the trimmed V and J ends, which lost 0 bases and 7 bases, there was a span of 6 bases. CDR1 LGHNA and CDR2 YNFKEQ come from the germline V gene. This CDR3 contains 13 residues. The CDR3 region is CASSQEGVGELFF. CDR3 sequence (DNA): TGTGCCAGCAGCCAAGAGGGGGTCGGGGAGCTGTTTTTT.

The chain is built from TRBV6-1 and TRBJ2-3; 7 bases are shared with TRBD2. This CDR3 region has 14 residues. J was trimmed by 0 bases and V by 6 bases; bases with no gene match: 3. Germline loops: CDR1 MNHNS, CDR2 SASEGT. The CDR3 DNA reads TGTGCCAGCAGGTCGGGGGGAAGCACAGATACGCAGTATTTT. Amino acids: CASRSGGSTDTQYF.

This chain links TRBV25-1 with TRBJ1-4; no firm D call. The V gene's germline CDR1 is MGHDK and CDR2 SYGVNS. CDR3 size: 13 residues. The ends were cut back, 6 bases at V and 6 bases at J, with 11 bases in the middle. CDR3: CASSRVRDEKLFF. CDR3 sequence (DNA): TGTGCCAGCAGCCGGGTGCGCGATGAAAAACTGTTTTTT.

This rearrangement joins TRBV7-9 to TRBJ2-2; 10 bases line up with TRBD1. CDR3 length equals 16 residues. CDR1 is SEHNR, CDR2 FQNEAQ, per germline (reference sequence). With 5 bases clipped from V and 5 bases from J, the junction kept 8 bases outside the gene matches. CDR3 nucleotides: TGTGCCAGCAGCGCACGGGACAGGGGAGGAACCGGGGAGCTGTTTTTT. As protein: CASSARDRGGTGELFF. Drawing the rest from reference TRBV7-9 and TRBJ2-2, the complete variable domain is DTGVSQNPRHKITKRGQNVTFRCDPISEHNRLYWYRQTLGQGPEFLTYFQNEAQLEKSRLLSDRFSAERPKGSFSTLEIQRTEQGDSAMYLCASSARDRGGTGELFFGEGSRLTVL.

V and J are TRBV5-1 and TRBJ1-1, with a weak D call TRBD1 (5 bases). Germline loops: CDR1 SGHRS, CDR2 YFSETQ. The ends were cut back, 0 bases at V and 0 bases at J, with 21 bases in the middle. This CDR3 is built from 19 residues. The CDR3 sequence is CASSLVVWGIPMMNTEAFF. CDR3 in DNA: TGCGCCAGCAGCTTGGTTGTTTGGGGGATCCCCATGATGAACACTGAAGCTTTCTTT.

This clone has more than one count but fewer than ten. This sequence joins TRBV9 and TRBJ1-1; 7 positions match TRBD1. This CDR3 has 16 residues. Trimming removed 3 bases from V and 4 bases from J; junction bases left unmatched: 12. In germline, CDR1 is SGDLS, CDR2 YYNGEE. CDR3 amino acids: CASSAWRQGVSTEAFF. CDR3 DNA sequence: TGTGCCAGCAGCGCCTGGAGACAGGGTGTAAGCACTGAAGCTTTCTTT.

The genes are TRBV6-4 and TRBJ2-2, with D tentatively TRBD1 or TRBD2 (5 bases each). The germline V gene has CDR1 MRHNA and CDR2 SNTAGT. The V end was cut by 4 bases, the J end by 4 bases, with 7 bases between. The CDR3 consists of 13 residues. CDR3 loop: CASSVGGTGELFF. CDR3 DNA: TGTGCCAGCAGTGTTGGGGGCACCGGGGAGCTGTTTTTT.

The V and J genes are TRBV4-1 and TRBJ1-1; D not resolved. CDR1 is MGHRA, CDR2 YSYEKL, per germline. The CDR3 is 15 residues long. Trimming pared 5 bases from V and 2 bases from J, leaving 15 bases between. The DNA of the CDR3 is TGCGCCAGCAGCTTCCGTTTGGCCCCTAACACTGAAGCTTTCTTT. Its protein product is CASSFRLAPNTEAFF.

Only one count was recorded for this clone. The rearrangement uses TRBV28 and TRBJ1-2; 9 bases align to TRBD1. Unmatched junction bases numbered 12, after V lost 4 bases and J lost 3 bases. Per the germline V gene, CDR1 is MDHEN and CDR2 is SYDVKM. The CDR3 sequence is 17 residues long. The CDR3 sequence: CASSSSYGGQGDYGYTF. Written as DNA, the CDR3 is TGTGCCAGCAGTTCAAGTTACGGGGGACAGGGCGACTATGGCTACACCTTC.

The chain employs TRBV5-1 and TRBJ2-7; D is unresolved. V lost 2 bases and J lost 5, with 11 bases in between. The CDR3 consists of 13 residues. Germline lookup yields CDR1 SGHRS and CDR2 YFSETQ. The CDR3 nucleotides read TGCGCCAGCAGCTTAATCCCACCTCACGAGCAGTACTTC. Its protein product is CASSLIPPHEQYF.

The CDR3 loop is CASSIRQAVYNEQFF. DNA for the CDR3: TGTGCCAGTAGTATCCGACAAGCGGTTTACAATGAGCAGTTCTTC. The V call is TRBV19, the J call TRBJ2-1; D may be TRBD2 (5 bases). Germline CDR1 reads LNHDA; CDR2 reads SQIVND (reference sequence). CDR3 length: 15 residues. The ends were cut back, 3 bases at V and 4 bases at J, with 13 bases in the middle.

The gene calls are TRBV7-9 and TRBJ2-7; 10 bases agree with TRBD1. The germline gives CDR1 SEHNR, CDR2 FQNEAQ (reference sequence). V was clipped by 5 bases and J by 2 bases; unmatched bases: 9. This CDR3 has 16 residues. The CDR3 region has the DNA TGTGCCAGCAGCCATCTTCCGGGACAGGGGCCCTACGAGCAGTACTTC. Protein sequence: CASSHLPGQGPYEQYF.

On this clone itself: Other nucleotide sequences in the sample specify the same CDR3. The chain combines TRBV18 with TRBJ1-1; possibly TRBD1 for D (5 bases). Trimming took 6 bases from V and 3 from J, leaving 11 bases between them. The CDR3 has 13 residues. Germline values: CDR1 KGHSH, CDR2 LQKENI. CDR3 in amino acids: CASSPDSYTEAFF. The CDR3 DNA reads TGTGCCAGCTCTCCCGACAGCTACACTGAAGCTTTCTTT. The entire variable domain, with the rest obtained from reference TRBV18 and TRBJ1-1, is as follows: NAGVMQNPRHLVRRRGQEARLRCSPMKGHSHVYWYRQLPEEGLKFMVYLQKENIIDESGMPKERFSAEFPKEGPSILRIQQVVRGDSAAYFCASSPDSYTEAFFGQGTRLTVV.

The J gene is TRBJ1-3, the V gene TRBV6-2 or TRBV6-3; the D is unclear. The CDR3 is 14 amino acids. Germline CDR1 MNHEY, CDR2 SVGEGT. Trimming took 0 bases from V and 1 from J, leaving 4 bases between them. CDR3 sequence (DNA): TGTGCCAGCAGTTACTCCGGGTCTGGAAACACCATATATTTT. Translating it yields CASSYSGSGNTIYF.